What follows is one TCR beta chain and its context. Its target is unknown. TCRdb's copy holds only in-frame clones and misses some; the assay was immunoSEQ multiplex PCR. The table includes 120,000 or so clones, 75% to 95% detected once. CDR1 and CDR2 from the germline V gene are MNHEY and SVGEGT. Trimming took off 6 bases at V and 5 bases at J, with 14 bases between the two ends. The CDR3 runs 14 residues. The data are from a study of T cell responses to AZD1222 COVID-19 vaccine. General study findings and limits: Mapped onto spike, vaccine-associated CD4 TCRs spanned it and were dominant at 160-218 and 743-854.

The rearrangement uses TRBV6-2 or TRBV6-3 and TRBJ1-5; a weak D match, TRBD1 (6 bases). Sample: peripheral blood, taken on day 0 of AZD1222 vaccination. The clonotype originates from an adult in good health. CDR3 protein: CASRYDGQYQPQHF. CDR3 DNA sequence: TGTGCCAGCAGATACGACGGACAGTATCAGCCCCAGCATTTT.